This TCR beta chain was sequenced during a study of control samples from healthy donors and cancer patients. Trimming cost V 2 bases and J 2 bases, with 13 bases left between them. Germline CDR1 reads SGHDN; CDR2 reads FVKESK. This CDR3 is built from 16 residues. Assay: immunoSEQ multiplex PCR; the TCRdb copy retains only in-frame clones and omits some. The table shows fewer than 95,000 clones, with 91% occurring only once. Sequencing was performed on blood. The rearrangement uses TRBV14 and TRBJ2-1; maybe TRBD1 (5 bases). The source of this sequence is a man aged 25 to 40 in good health. The DNA of the CDR3 is TGTGCCAGCAGCCAATACGGACACGGCACCTACAATGAGCAGTTCTTC. It encodes CASSQYGHGTYNEQFF.